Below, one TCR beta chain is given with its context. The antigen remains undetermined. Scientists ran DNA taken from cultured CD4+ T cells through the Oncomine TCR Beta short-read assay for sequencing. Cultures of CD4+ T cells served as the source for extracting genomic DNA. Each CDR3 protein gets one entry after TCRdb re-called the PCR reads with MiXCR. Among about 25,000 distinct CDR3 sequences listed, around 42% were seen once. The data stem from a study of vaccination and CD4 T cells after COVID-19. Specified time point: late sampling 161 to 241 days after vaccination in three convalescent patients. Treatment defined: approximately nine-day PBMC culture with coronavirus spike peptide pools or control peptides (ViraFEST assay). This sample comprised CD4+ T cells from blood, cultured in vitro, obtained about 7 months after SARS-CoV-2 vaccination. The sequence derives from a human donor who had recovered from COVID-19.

The CDR3 protein is CASSFRTSSYEQYF. The CDR3 DNA follows: TGCGCCAGCAGCTTCCGGACTAGCTCCTACGAGCAGTACTTC. The V and J genes are TRBV5-1 and TRBJ2-7; 7 bases fit TRBD2. V lost 2 bases and J lost 0; bases outside the gene matches: 2. The CDR3 consists of 14 residues. The germline V gene encodes CDR1 SGHRS and CDR2 YFSETQ.